This TCR beta chain was sequenced during a study of identifying expanded T cells in peripheral blood. Study results and caveats: Differentially abundant clones: around 1.2 between replicates, roughly 16 at roughly 13 days, 19 at four.

After removal of 0 bases from V and 4 bases from J, the junction contained 8 bases not matched to a gene. CDR3 size: 16 residues. Germline V gene sequence: CDR1 KGHSH, CDR2 LQKENI. Using immunoSEQ multiplex PCR, the repertoire was profiled, and TCRdb retains in-frame clones only, with some absent. The repertoire holds about 130,000 clones, with around nine tenths as singletons. Worth noting for this clone: Antigen: not known.

The sequence came from a person aged 18 to 75 in good health. The material sequenced was blood. The rearrangement uses TRBV18 and TRBJ2-7; 8 bases match TRBD1. The CDR3: CASSPPIQGATYEQYF. CDR3 DNA: TGTGCCAGCTCACCACCGATCCAGGGGGCAACTTACGAGCAGTACTTC.